This T cell receptor beta chain was found in a study of human T cells and chemical hapten exposure. Study findings and constraints: Relative to controls, expanded TCRs formed significantly more large CDR3 similarity clusters. With alopecia, donors may have immune responses unlike healthy people's.

Time point given: patch test 1, 2 weeks after DPC sensitization. Documented treatment: therapeutic diphenylcyclopropenone sensitization with weekly scalp DPC. Regarding this clonotype: Its antigen is unknown.

The V gene's germline CDR1 is MNHEY and CDR2 SMNVEV (reference sequence). Trimming took off 5 bases at V and 8 bases at J, with 21 bases between the two ends. This CDR3 contains 16 residues. Each CDR3 protein gets one entry after TCRdb re-called the RACE reads with MiXCR. The sample contains 340,000 or so distinct CDR3 sequences, around 7% of which appear only once. The origin of this receptor is a woman between 18 and 29 years old with alopecia areata. Some clones in this sample may be carry-over from other donors' samples. The sample here was whole blood, taken in connection with sensitization to the hapten diphenylcyclopropenone (DPC). V gene TRBV27 combines with J gene TRBJ1-4; no clear D gene. The CDR3 sequence is CASSPPFEGREEKLFF. In nucleotides, the CDR3 is TGTGCCAGCAGTCCCCCCTTCGAAGGGCGGGAGGAAAAACTGTTTTTT.